This T cell receptor beta chain was observed in a study of blood T cell repertoires in COVID-19. On the study more broadly: Researchers got acute and convalescent COVID-19 samples from the United States, Italy and Spain.

The protocol was immunoSEQ multiplex PCR, while the TCRdb copy is restricted to in-frame clones and leaves out a portion. Of about 300,000 clones listed, 89% are singletons. Participants' reported clinical history set cohort assignment. There are 16 residues in the CDR3. The ends were cut back, 0 bases at V and 2 bases at J, with 11 bases in the middle. Germline V CDR1 and CDR2: MNHEY, SVGAGI. The sequence derives from a man between 60 and 70 years old who had recovered from COVID-19. The sample was PBMCs or T cells enriched from blood (not recorded which). The chain has TRBV6-5 and TRBJ2-1, with unresolved D. For the CDR3, the DNA is TGTGCCAGCAGTTACTCTCTCTACCGAACCTACAATGAGCAGTTCTTC. Encoded protein: CASSYSLYRTYNEQFF.